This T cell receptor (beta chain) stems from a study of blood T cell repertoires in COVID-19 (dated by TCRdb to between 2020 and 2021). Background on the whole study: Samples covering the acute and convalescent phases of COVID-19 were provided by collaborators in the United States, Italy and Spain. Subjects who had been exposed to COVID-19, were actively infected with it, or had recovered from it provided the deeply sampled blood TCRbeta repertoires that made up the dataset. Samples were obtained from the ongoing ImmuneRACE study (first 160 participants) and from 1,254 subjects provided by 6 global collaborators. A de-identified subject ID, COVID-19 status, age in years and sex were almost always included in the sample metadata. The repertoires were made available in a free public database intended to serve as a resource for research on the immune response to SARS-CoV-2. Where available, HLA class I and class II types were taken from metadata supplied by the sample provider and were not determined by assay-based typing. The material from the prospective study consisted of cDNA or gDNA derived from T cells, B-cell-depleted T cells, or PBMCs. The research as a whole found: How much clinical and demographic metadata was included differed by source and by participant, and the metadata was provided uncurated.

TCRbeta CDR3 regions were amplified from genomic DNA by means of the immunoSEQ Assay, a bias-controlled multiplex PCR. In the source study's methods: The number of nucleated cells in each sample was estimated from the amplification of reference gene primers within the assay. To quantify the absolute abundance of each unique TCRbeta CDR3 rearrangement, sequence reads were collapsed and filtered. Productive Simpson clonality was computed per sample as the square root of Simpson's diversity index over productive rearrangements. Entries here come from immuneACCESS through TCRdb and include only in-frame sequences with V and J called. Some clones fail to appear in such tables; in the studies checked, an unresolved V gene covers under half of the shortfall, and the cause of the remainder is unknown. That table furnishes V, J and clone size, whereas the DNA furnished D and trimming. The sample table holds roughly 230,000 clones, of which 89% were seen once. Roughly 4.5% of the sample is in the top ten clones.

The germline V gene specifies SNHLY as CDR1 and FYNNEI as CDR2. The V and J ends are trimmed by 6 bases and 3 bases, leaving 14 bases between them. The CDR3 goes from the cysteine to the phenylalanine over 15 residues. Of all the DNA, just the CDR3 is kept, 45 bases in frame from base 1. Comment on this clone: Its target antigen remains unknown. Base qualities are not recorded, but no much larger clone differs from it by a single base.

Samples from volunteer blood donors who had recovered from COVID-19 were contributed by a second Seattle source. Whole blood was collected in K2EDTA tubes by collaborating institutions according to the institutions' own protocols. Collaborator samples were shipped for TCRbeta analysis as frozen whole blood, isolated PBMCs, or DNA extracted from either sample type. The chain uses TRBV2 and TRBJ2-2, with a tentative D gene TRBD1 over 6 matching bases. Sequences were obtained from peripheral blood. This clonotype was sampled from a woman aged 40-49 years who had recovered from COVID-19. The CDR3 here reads CASSKQGFDTGELFF. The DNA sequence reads TGTGCCAGCAGCAAACAGGGATTTGACACCGGGGAGCTGTTTTTT.